This T cell receptor (beta chain) was identified during a study of cytomegalovirus exposure and HLA in healthy donors. Regarding the study as a whole: TCR beta sequences numbering around 15,000 were associated with HLA alleles at 0.05 false discovery rate in a later analysis.

Primers included in the PCR were 60 Vbeta and 13 Jbeta primers. In the authors' methods: Around 11 million of 75 million to 85 million unique TCR beta chains were shared, per a later count. The repertoire was sequenced with immunoSEQ multiplex PCR; TCRdb's copy has only in-frame clones and lacks some. That table furnishes V, J and clone size, whereas the DNA furnished D and trimming. The table shows over 200,000 clones, with roughly 80% occurring only once. This CDR3 spans 15 amino acids. The germline V and J ends were trimmed by 0 bases and 7 bases, with 16 bases remaining between them. Germline V gene data show CDR1 as MNHEY and CDR2 as SVGAGI. Turning to this clone: Its cognate antigen is unknown.

The clonotype originates from a male donor in good health and CMV-seronegative. The chain recombines TRBV6-5 with TRBJ2-7; possible D gene TRBD2, 5 bases. The sequenced sample was PBMCs. CDR3 residues: CASSYSRLTPGEQYF. The CDR3 DNA follows: TGTGCCAGCAGTTACTCGAGACTTACCCCGGGGGAGCAGTACTTC.